The clone carrying this T cell receptor beta chain has only a few counts. This record belongs to a study of T-cell memory formation after mild COVID-19. TCRdb passed the 5' RACE reads through MiXCR, listing each CDR3 protein once. The repertoire holds 170,000 or so distinct CDR3 sequences, with 20% to 25% as singletons. The CDR3 length is 18 residues. Germline CDR1 is SGHTA and CDR2 is FQGTGA. J lost 1 base, V lost 4 bases, and 10 bases had no gene match. Sequencing input: PBMCs or a T cell subset sorted from them (not recorded which). The chain couples TRBV7-3 to TRBJ2-1, with TRBD2 matching over 10 bases. The TCR sequence derives from an adult woman who had mild COVID-19 (a few samples of this study predate the infection). Cell type and time point are not known. CDR3 amino acids: CASSSLHSGGPSYNEQFF. Written as DNA, the CDR3 is TGTGCCAGCAGCTCACTCCATAGCGGGGGGCCTTCCTACAATGAGCAGTTCTTC.